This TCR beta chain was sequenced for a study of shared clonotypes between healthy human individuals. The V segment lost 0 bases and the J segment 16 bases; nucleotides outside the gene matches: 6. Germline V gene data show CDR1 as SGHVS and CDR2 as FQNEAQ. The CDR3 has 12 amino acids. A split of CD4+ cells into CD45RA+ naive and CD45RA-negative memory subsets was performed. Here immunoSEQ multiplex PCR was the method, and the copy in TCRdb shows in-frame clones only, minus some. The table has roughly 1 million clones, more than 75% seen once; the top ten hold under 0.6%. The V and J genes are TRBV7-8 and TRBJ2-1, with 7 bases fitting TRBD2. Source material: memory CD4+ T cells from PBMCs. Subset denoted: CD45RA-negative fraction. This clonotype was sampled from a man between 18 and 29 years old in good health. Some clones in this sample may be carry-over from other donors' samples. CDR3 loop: CASSLAAGREFF. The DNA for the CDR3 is TGTGCCAGCAGCTTAGCGGCGGGGAGGGAATTCTTC.